This TCR beta chain was retrieved from a study of CD8 T cells in ankylosing spondylitis (dated by TCRdb to the late 2010s). Some background on the complete study: The study profiled T cell receptor beta repertoires in healthy donors and ankylosing spondylitis patients to find disease-linked TCR variants. The full study cohort was made up of 25 to 30 ankylosing spondylitis patients and 108 healthy donors. Samples of peripheral blood were taken, and for ankylosing spondylitis patients, synovial fluid was collected as well.

This clonotype was picked up many times. Its binding antigen is unknown. The input lacks base qualities; no much larger clone sits a single base away. The sample was run on an Illumina HiSeq 2500. TCR beta libraries were prepared by quantitative 5'-RACE with molecular barcodes. In the paper's pipeline: A new computational method, built on a probabilistic model of VDJ rearrangement, was used to identify disease-linked TCR variants. The public reads were quality trimmed at Q25 with fastp and then assembled into clones with MiXCR by TCRdb, keeping productive beta chains. Duplicate CDR3 protein sequences are folded into a single record with the most common DNA and genes. TCRdb assigned the V and J calls; the authors' analysis was not used. The sample table holds some 130,000 distinct CDR3 sequences, of which 5.5% to 7.5% were seen once. The ten largest clones represent around 12% of the sample. The paper as a whole reports these results and caveats: The disease-linked clones had a CD8+ phenotype and were found at relatively low frequencies in peripheral blood. Some TCR beta motif variants had previously been reported in synovial fluid and blood of reactive arthritis patients, which suggested common disease-initiation mechanisms. Blood from ankylosing spondylitis patients appeared to be characterized by a TCR beta motif made up of several highly homologous amino acid variants. The disease-linked clones were reported as significantly enriched in matched synovial fluid samples from ankylosing spondylitis patients.

The CDR3 sequence holds 18 residues, the cysteine and phenylalanine included. This entry keeps only the CDR3 DNA: 54 bases, framed from base 1. V is reduced by 4 bases and J by 4 bases, leaving a spacing of 25 bases between them. The germline V gene encodes CDR1 LNHNV and CDR2 YYDKDF (reference sequence). The sequenced sample consisted of blood, either unsorted or a sorted T cell fraction (not recorded which). The clonotype comes from a female donor with ankylosing spondylitis or in good health (not recorded which). Recombination linked TRBV15 to TRBJ1-2; a weak D assignment points to TRBD1 (5 bases agree). The CDR3 loop reads CATSTLIKDLDTVYGYTF. The DNA reads as follows: TGTGCCACCAGCACCTTGATCAAGGACTTGGACACGGTCTATGGCTACACCTTC.